This T cell receptor (beta chain) was obtained from a study of cytomegalovirus exposure and HLA in healthy donors. The primer mix had 60 Vbeta and 13 Jbeta primers. Measured with immunoSEQ multiplex PCR; TCRdb has only the in-frame clones, and not every one. The sample carries fewer than 100,000 clones, approximately 72% recorded once. In the case of this clone: Its target is unknown.

Study conclusions and caveats: Presence/absence analyses supposed approximately even sequencing depth among donors. No immune exposure information besides CMV serostatus was available. Under in vitro conditions, three CMV-associated chains were confirmed as specific for CMV antigens.

Trimming at V came to 0 bases and at J to 7 bases, leaving 4 bases not matched to a gene. CDR1 is SGDLS and CDR2 is YYNGEE in the germline V gene. CDR3 length: 16 residues. The donors were healthy bone marrow donors. The chain joins TRBV9 to TRBJ2-2, with 12 bases that match TRBD2. What was sequenced was PBMCs. The TCR originated in a woman between 40 and 50 years old in good health and CMV-seropositive. The CDR3 DNA reads as TGTGCCAGCAGCGTAGGTCTAGCGGGAGGGTTCGGGGAGCTGTTTTTT. Translated, it gives CASSVGLAGGFGELFF.